Below are 21 T cell receptor beta chains sequenced from a single sample in a study of blood T cell repertoires in COVID-19 (TCRdb year 2020). Library creation used the immunoSEQ multiplex PCR assay. Entries here come from immuneACCESS through TCRdb and include only in-frame sequences with V and J called. Some clones fail to appear in such tables; in the studies checked, an unresolved V gene covers under half of the shortfall, and the cause of the remainder is unknown. Counted in this sample were about 260,000 clones; around nine tenths of them appeared once. The ten most abundant clones make up approximately 2% of the sample. Specimen: peripheral blood. All receptors derive from a man aged 25 to 40 with active or convalescent COVID-19.

The rearrangement joins TRBV7-7 to TRBJ2-5; 8 nucleotides agree with TRBD1. Germline V gene lookup returns CDR1 SSHAT and CDR2 FNYEAQ (reference sequence). The CDR3 contains 15 residues. Trimming at V came to 4 bases and at J to 2 bases, leaving 6 bases not matched to a gene. CDR3 sequence reads: CASSYGTGFQETQYF. The CDR3 bases are TGTGCCAGCAGCTACGGGACAGGTTTTCAAGAGACCCAGTACTTC. Complete variable domain (other parts from reference TRBV7-7 and TRBJ2-5): GAGVSQSPRYKVTKRGQDVTLRCDPISSHATLYWYQQALGQGPEFLTYFNYEAQPDKSGLPSDRFSAERPEGSISTLTIQRTEQRDSAMYRCASSYGTGFQETQYFGPGTRLLVL.

This clone was detected only once. The chain carries TRBV6-5 and TRBJ1-2, with D tentatively TRBD1 (5 bases). Looked up from germline, CDR1 is MNHEY and CDR2 is SVGAGI. V lost 6 bases, J lost 7 bases, and 9 bases lay in between. CDR3 length equals 11 residues. In nucleotides, the CDR3 is TGTGCCAGCAGGTCTCAGGGTGGCTACACCTTC. Residues: CASRSQGGYTF.

The chain links TRBV5-6 to TRBJ1-2, with 9 bases identical to TRBD1. CDR1 and CDR2 from the germline V gene are SGHDT and YYEEEE. The CDR3 loop spans 14 amino acids. Germline trimming cut 5 bases from V and 8 bases from J; bases unmatched to any gene: 10. CDR3 residues: CASRTPGQGNGYTF. The CDR3 nucleotides are TGTGCCAGCAGGACACCGGGACAGGGAAACGGCTACACCTTC.

A few counts support this clone. The chain uses TRBV7-2 and TRBJ2-3, with D possibly TRBD2 on 7 matching bases. The CDR3 runs to 17 residues. Per germline, CDR1 SGHTA and CDR2 FQGNSA. The ends were cut back, 2 bases at V and 2 bases at J, with 17 bases in the middle. The CDR3 loop is CASSLMGGASTTDTQYF. The CDR3, as DNA: TGTGCCAGCAGCTTAATGGGGGGGGCGAGTACCACAGATACGCAGTATTTT.

In its sample, this clone was seen once. This rearrangement joins TRBV20-1 to TRBJ2-3; no firm D call. Germline loops: CDR1 DFQATT, CDR2 SNEGSKA (reference sequence). The CDR3 totals 11 residues. V gave up 4 bases and J gave up 4 bases, with 6 bases separating them. The CDR3 is CSATNSDTQYF. The CDR3 DNA follows: TGCAGTGCTACCAATTCAGATACGCAGTATTTT.

This chain's CDR3 is CASSSSPGTGYGYTF. DNA for the CDR3: TGTGCCAGCAGCTCGAGCCCCGGGACAGGATATGGCTACACCTTC. J is TRBJ1-2 and V is TRBV5-4; 8 positions agree with TRBD1. V gave up 3 bases and J gave up 5 bases; unmatched junction bases: 9. CDR3 length equals 15 residues. Germline V gene sequence: CDR1 SGHNT, CDR2 YYREEE (reference sequence).

This sequence joins TRBV12-3 or TRBV12-4 and TRBJ1-1, with 7 bases matching TRBD1. This CDR3 has 13 amino acids. V lost 7 bases to trimming and J lost 4 bases; unmatched junction nucleotides: 6. Here the CDR3 reads CASTKQGTTEAFF. In DNA form, the CDR3 reads TGTGCCAGCACGAAACAGGGGACCACTGAAGCTTTCTTT.

V and J are TRBV6-1 and TRBJ1-4, with D unclear. Germline V lookup: CDR1 MNHNS, CDR2 SASEGT. The CDR3 consists of 16 residues. V was trimmed by 4 bases and J by 4 bases, leaving 16 bases between them. CDR3 nucleotide sequence: TGTGCCAGCAGTGTCCACATCATGCGGGGTAATGAAAAACTGTTTTTT. Protein sequence: CASSVHIMRGNEKLFF.

This clone was seen once. The V and J genes are TRBV10-3 and TRBJ2-1; perhaps TRBD2 as D (6 bases). Looked up from germline, CDR1 is ENHRY and CDR2 is SYGVKD. Between the trimmed V and J ends, which lost 4 bases and 10 bases, there was a span of 14 bases. This CDR3 has 13 residues. This CDR3 reads CAISGPGGTEQFF. DNA for the CDR3: TGTGCCATCAGTGGCCCTGGAGGGACCGAGCAGTTCTTC.

CDR3 protein: CASSFLAGAPYNEQFF. The CDR3 DNA sequence: TGTGCCAGCAGCTTCCTAGCGGGGGCTCCCTACAATGAGCAGTTCTTC. The chain couples TRBV7-6 to TRBJ2-1; 10 nucleotides match TRBD2. After removal of 3 bases from V and 2 bases from J, the junction contained 4 bases not matched to a gene. Germline CDR1 reads SGHVS; CDR2 reads FNYEAQ. The CDR3 length is 16 residues.

This chain uses TRBV27 with TRBJ1-1; 7 nucleotides agree with TRBD1. The CDR3 sequence is 13 residues long. Germline lookup yields CDR1 MNHEY and CDR2 SMNVEV (reference sequence). J lost 1 base, V lost 6 bases, and 2 bases had no gene match. The CDR3 sequence is CASRRQGNTEAFF. The DNA for the CDR3 is TGTGCCAGCAGACGACAGGGGAACACTGAAGCTTTCTTT.

CDR3 coding DNA: TGTGCCAGCAGCGCCGGGACTAACCGACTAAAAGAGACCCAGTACTTC. Translating gives CASSAGTNRLKETQYF. The V call is TRBV5-4, the J call TRBJ2-5; TRBD2 matches 7 bases. Germline trimming cut 4 bases from V and 3 bases from J; bases unmatched to any gene: 12. CDR1 is SGHNT, CDR2 YYREEE, per germline (reference sequence). This CDR3 is built from 16 residues.

The V gene is TRBV9, the J gene TRBJ1-2; tentative D call: TRBD1 (6 bases). The CDR3 extends over 15 amino acids. V was shortened by 0 bases and J by 8 bases, with 17 bases between the two germline ends. The germline CDR1 and CDR2 sequences are SGDLS and YYNGEE. CDR3 nucleotides: TGTGCCAGCAGCGTAGCCGGGGTGGGGGCGTACGGCTACACCTTC. It codes for CASSVAGVGAYGYTF.

This sequence joins TRBV6-5 and TRBJ2-7; D is ambiguous. V gave up 2 bases and J gave up 2 bases, with 7 bases separating them. Germline V gene lookup returns CDR1 MNHEY and CDR2 SVGAGI. The CDR3 runs 13 residues. The CDR3 region is CASSYGQTYEQYF. DNA of the CDR3: TGTGCCAGCAGTTACGGCCAGACCTACGAGCAGTACTTC.

CDR3 DNA sequence: TGTGCCAGCAATACCCAGGGTGCGGGGGCCAACGTCCTGACTTTC. The encoded protein is CASNTQGAGANVLTF. The V gene is TRBV6-5, the J gene TRBJ2-6; a possible D gene is TRBD1 (5 bases). Per the germline V gene, CDR1 is MNHEY and CDR2 is SVGAGI. The CDR3 is made up of 15 amino acids. V lost 7 bases, J lost 4 bases, and 14 bases lay in between.

The chain has TRBV6-1 and TRBJ2-2; 10 nucleotides line up with TRBD2. The CDR3 is made up of 18 amino acids. J was trimmed by 3 bases and V by 2 bases; bases with no gene match: 9. CDR1 and CDR2 (germline): MNHNS, SASEGT. CDR3 nucleotides: TGTGCCAGCAGTGAATATGGTAGCGGGGGGTCCTACACCGGGGAGCTGTTTTTT. Amino acid sequence: CASSEYGSGGSYTGELFF.

The J gene is TRBJ1-1, the V gene TRBV6-2 or TRBV6-3; 9 bases are shared with TRBD1. The germline V gene has CDR1 MNHEY and CDR2 SVGEGT. This CDR3 is 13 amino acids long. V was pared by 2 bases and J by 8 bases, with 3 bases of the junction left unmatched. For the CDR3, the DNA is TGTGCCAGCAGTTACACCGGGACAGGGGAAGCTTTCTTT. It codes for CASSYTGTGEAFF.

J is TRBJ1-3 and V is TRBV30, with TRBD1 as a possible D gene (6 bases). Germline V gene sequence: CDR1 GTSNPN, CDR2 SVGIG (reference sequence). V was trimmed by 3 bases and J by 1 base, leaving 16 bases between them. This CDR3 comprises 16 residues. In DNA, the CDR3 is TGTGCCTGGAGGGGGGTAGAGGGGGTATCTGGAAACACCATATATTTT. Translating it yields CAWRGVEGVSGNTIYF.

This chain links TRBV3-1 (or the pseudogene TRBV3-2) with TRBJ2-7; TRBD2 is a possible D gene (6 bases). V gave up 0 bases and J gave up 0 bases, with 18 bases separating them. This CDR3 is 18 amino acids long. Per the germline V gene, CDR1 is LGHDT and CDR2 is YNNKEL (reference sequence). The CDR3 bases are TGTGCCAGCAGCCAAGATCTTTCGCGGGGTCTTCGCTCCTACGAGCAGTACTTC. This codes for CASSQDLSRGLRSYEQYF.

This clone was seen more than once but under ten times. The genes are TRBV5-1 and TRBJ1-1, with unresolved D. Germline values: CDR1 SGHRS, CDR2 YFSETQ. The CDR3 runs 13 residues. The V end lost 4 bases, the J end lost 0 bases, and 7 bases lay between the germline ends. The CDR3 nucleotides are TGCGCCAGCAGCCCAGGAATGAACACTGAAGCTTTCTTT. Encoded protein: CASSPGMNTEAFF.

V usage is TRBV6-6 and J usage is TRBJ1-2; the D is unclear. Looked up from germline, CDR1 is MNHNY and CDR2 is SVGAGI (reference sequence). V was shortened by 3 bases and J by 3 bases, with 17 bases between the two germline ends. The CDR3 is 16 amino acids. The CDR3 protein is CASSYDGVSGDYGYTF. CDR3 coding DNA: TGTGCCAGCAGTTATGACGGGGTATCGGGAGACTATGGCTACACCTTC.